The present T cell receptor beta chain was sequenced within a study of T-cell reconstitution after alpha-beta-depleted transplantation in children. A library of TCRbeta sequences, prepared with unique molecular identifiers, was generated. TCRdb reprocessed the PCR reads with MiXCR, giving one entry per CDR3 protein. This table has over 400,000 distinct CDR3 sequences, about an eighth appearing once. After removal of 4 bases from V and 3 bases from J, the junction contained 4 bases not matched to a gene. Germline CDR1 is SGHRS and CDR2 is YFSETQ. The CDR3 totals 15 residues. The chain joins TRBV5-1 to TRBJ1-2; 12 positions agree with TRBD1. The sequence came from a human donor who donated a stem cell graft to a child with combined immunodeficiency. Here the sequenced sample was PBMCs from the stem cell graft donor, taken from the stem cell graft. CDR3 sequence: CASSPGTGGDYGYTF. As DNA, the CDR3 is TGCGCCAGCAGCCCCGGGACAGGGGGCGACTATGGCTACACCTTC.